What follows describes a single T cell receptor beta chain. This sample was taken from a study of blood T cell repertoires in COVID-19. Trimming took off 5 bases at V and 3 bases at J, with 13 bases between the two ends. The CDR3 loop spans 14 amino acids. Per the study methods: Researchers report that nucleated cell counts were estimated from reference gene primer amplification. This table comes from immunoSEQ multiplex PCR, and its TCRdb copy is limited to in-frame clones, with some not included. D and trimming come from the DNA, and the V and J calls and clone size come from that table. This table holds approximately 450,000 clones, 80% to 90% found once. Participants reported their clinical history, and cohort assignment relied on those reports.

This clonotype originated in a man younger than 40 who had recovered from COVID-19. Sequenced sample: PBMCs or T cells enriched from blood (not recorded which). The chain uses TRBV6-7 and TRBJ1-1; maybe TRBD1 (5 bases). TRBV6-7 is identified as an open reading frame with a role that is uncertain. The CDR3, as DNA: TGTGCCAGCAGTAAATCTGACAGAGACACTGAAGCTTTCTTT. Its translation: CASSKSDRDTEAFF.